The clone carrying this T cell receptor beta chain has only a few counts. Its antigen is currently unknown. Unique molecular identifiers had been added to the TCR beta cDNA libraries. TCRdb reprocessed the PCR reads via MiXCR and lists one record per CDR3 protein. The data contain about 540,000 distinct CDR3 sequences, around 36% of them singletons. The sample comes from a study of post-analysis software for immune sequencing data. Points from the study as a whole: Samples from a shared batch, those prepared together, strongly co-clustered by F measure.

Sequencing was carried out using blood. The origin of this receptor is a girl aged 2 to 17 with multiple sclerosis.

The chain's CDR3 is CSAAPSNEQFF. CDR3 nucleotides: TGCAGTGCTGCTCCTTCCAATGAGCAGTTCTTC. The V call is TRBV20-1, the J call TRBJ2-1; no definite D call. Trimming took off 5 bases at V and 6 bases at J, with 8 bases between the two ends. The V gene's germline CDR1 is DFQATT and CDR2 SNEGSKA (reference sequence). The length of the CDR3 is 11 residues.